Below, 17 T cell receptor beta chains from the same sample are listed, as sequenced in a study of blood T cell repertoires in COVID-19. TCRdb keeps only in-frame clones here, not all; method: immunoSEQ multiplex PCR. The sample includes about 200,000 clones, more than 70% of them seen just once. What was sequenced was peripheral blood. The receptors come from a man aged 50 to 60 with COVID-19, enrolled during active disease.

This clone was detected only once. The rearrangement uses TRBV5-5 and TRBJ2-5; 11 positions match TRBD2. The CDR3 consists of 16 residues. V shed 3 bases and J 2 bases; nucleotides not matched to a gene: 6. CDR1 and CDR2 from the germline V gene are SGHKS and YYEKEE (reference sequence). The CDR3 sequence: CASSSGTSGDQETQYF. DNA for the CDR3: TGTGCCAGCAGCTCCGGGACTAGCGGAGATCAAGAGACCCAGTACTTC. The full variable domain, rest sourced from reference TRBV5-5 and TRBJ2-5, is DAGVTQSPTHLIKTRGQQVTLRCSPISGHKSVSWYQQVLGQGPQFIFQYYEKEERGRGNFPDRFSARQFPNYSSELNVNALLLGDSALYLCASSSGTSGDQETQYFGPGTRLLVL.

This clone was seen more than once but under ten times. The rearrangement links TRBV9 to TRBJ2-3; D ambiguous. Deletions cut 4 bases from V and 6 bases from J, with 15 bases between. There are 14 residues in the CDR3. The germline V gene encodes CDR1 SGDLS and CDR2 YYNGEE. The CDR3 DNA reads as TGTGCCAGCAGCCCGCAGTGGGCCTCGGATACGCAGTATTTT. Translation: CASSPQWASDTQYF.

This chain joins TRBV19 and TRBJ2-1; D is perhaps TRBD2 (5 bases). Trimming stripped 5 bases from V and 9 bases from J, with 14 bases between. The CDR3 loop spans 13 amino acids. The V gene's germline CDR1 is LNHDA and CDR2 SQIVND (reference sequence). The CDR3 DNA sequence: TGTGCCAGTAGTTCGACTACCGACACTGAGCAGTTCTTC. This encodes CASSSTTDTEQFF. The variable domain in full, completed from reference TRBV19 and TRBJ2-1, reads DGGITQSPKYLFRKEGQNVTLSCEQNLNHDAMYWYRQDPGQGLRLIYYSQIVNDFQKGDIAEGYSVSREKKESFPLTVTSAQKNPTAFYLCASSSTTDTEQFFGPGTRLTVL.

This clone was seen only once. The rearrangement joins TRBV9 to TRBJ1-2; no reliable D call. The CDR3 contains 15 residues. Trimming took off 0 bases at V and 8 bases at J, with 17 bases between the two ends. Per germline, CDR1 SGDLS and CDR2 YYNGEE. DNA for the CDR3: TGTGCCAGCAGCGTAGTGGGTGAGGGCACTGACGGCTACACCTTC. The encoded protein is CASSVVGEGTDGYTF.

This chain connects TRBV6-6 to TRBJ1-4; TRBD1 matches at 7 bases. Germline V gene data show CDR1 as MNHNY and CDR2 as SVGAGI (reference sequence). The CDR3 is 15 amino acids. The trim removed 5 bases at V and 3 bases at J, leaving 6 bases unmatched. CDR3 DNA: TGTGCCAGCAGTGCCGGGACAGCTGCTAATGAAAAACTGTTTTTT. As protein: CASSAGTAANEKLFF.

The rearrangement joins TRBV5-4 to TRBJ2-7; maybe TRBD1 (6 bases). Trimming removed 0 bases from V and 5 bases from J, with 12 bases in between. CDR1 and CDR2 from the germline V gene are SGHNT and YYREEE (reference sequence). This CDR3 spans 14 amino acids. CDR3 loop: CASSLGDQGNEQYF. Written as DNA, the CDR3 is TGTGCCAGCAGCTTGGGAGATCAGGGGAACGAGCAGTACTTC.

This chain joins TRBV7-9 and TRBJ2-1; D perhaps matches TRBD1 (6 bases). CDR1 and CDR2 from the germline V gene are SEHNR and FQNEAQ (reference sequence). The CDR3 is 17 amino acids. V was trimmed by 3 bases and J by 7 bases, leaving 22 bases between them. The CDR3: CASSFLVGAVVSNEQFF. CDR3 coding DNA: TGTGCCAGCAGCTTTTTGGTGGGGGCGGTTGTGAGTAATGAGCAGTTCTTC. Complete variable domain (other parts from reference TRBV7-9 and TRBJ2-1): DTGVSQNPRHKITKRGQNVTFRCDPISEHNRLYWYRQTLGQGPEFLTYFQNEAQLEKSRLLSDRFSAERPKGSFSTLEIQRTEQGDSAMYLCASSFLVGAVVSNEQFFGPGTRLTVL.

A single count supports this clone. The J gene is TRBJ2-1, the V gene TRBV19; no firm D call. CDR3 size: 13 residues. The ends were cut back, 0 bases at V and 4 bases at J, with 4 bases in the middle. Germline CDR1 and CDR2: LNHDA and SQIVND (reference sequence). CDR3 amino acids: CASSIDSYNEQFF. The CDR3 bases are TGTGCCAGTAGTATAGACTCTTACAATGAGCAGTTCTTC.

The gene calls are TRBV3-1 (or the pseudogene TRBV3-2) and TRBJ2-6; 8 nucleotides line up with TRBD2. V dropped 0 bases and J dropped 0; count of bases not matched to a gene: 4. The CDR3 totals 18 residues. Looked up from germline, CDR1 is LGHDT and CDR2 is YNNKEL (reference sequence). The CDR3 DNA follows: TGTGCCAGCAGCCAAGACTTAGCGGGAACCTCTGGGGCCAACGTCCTGACTTTC. Translation: CASSQDLAGTSGANVLTF.

This clone was observed once. The chain combines TRBV18 with TRBJ2-2; 7 bases agree with TRBD2. The germline V gene encodes CDR1 KGHSH and CDR2 LQKENI. CDR3 length: 14 amino acids. V shed 3 bases, J shed 4 bases, and the junction held 2 bases outside the gene matches. CDR3 residues: CASSPGLITGELFF. In nucleotides, the CDR3 is TGTGCCAGCTCACCGGGACTAATCACCGGGGAGCTGTTTTTT.

The chain couples TRBV6-5 to TRBJ2-6; D unresolved. The CDR3 loop spans 15 amino acids. With 4 bases removed from V and 0 bases from J, the gap between germline ends came to 7 bases. Germline values: CDR1 MNHEY, CDR2 SVGAGI. CDR3 DNA sequence: TGTGCCAGCAGTTTTATCTTCTCTGGGGCCAACGTCCTGACTTTC. Translated, it gives CASSFIFSGANVLTF.

This chain uses TRBV28 with TRBJ2-7, with D tentatively TRBD2 (5 bases). This CDR3 has 14 amino acids. V lost 6 bases and J lost 2, with 14 bases in between. Germline-derived CDR1 and CDR2 are MDHEN and SYDVKM. CDR3 amino acids: CASSNPGGPYEQYF. The CDR3 coding sequence is TGTGCCAGCAGCAATCCAGGCGGGCCCTACGAGCAGTACTTC. The full variable domain, its missing parts supplied by reference TRBV28 and TRBJ2-7, is DVKVTQSSRYLVKRTGEKVFLECVQDMDHENMFWYRQDPGLGLRLIYFSYDVKMKEKGDIPEGYSVSREKKERFSLILESASTNQTSMYLCASSNPGGPYEQYFGPGTRLTVT.

The rearrangement joins TRBV5-8 to TRBJ2-1, with TRBD1 as a possible D gene (6 bases). CDR3 length equals 12 residues. The germline CDR1 and CDR2 sequences are SGHTS and YDEGEE. V was trimmed by 7 bases and J by 7 bases, leaving 12 bases between them. The CDR3 sequence: CASGLQGNEQFF. The CDR3 DNA sequence: TGTGCCAGCGGATTACAGGGTAATGAGCAGTTCTTC.

The J gene is TRBJ2-5, the V gene TRBV7-9; D gene unclear. Germline-derived CDR1 and CDR2 are SEHNR and FQNEAQ (reference sequence). V lost 5 bases, J lost 0 bases, and 7 bases lay in between. CDR3 length equals 13 residues. The CDR3 DNA reads as TGTGCCAGCAGCGAGCGAAACCAAGAGACCCAGTACTTC. Translation: CASSERNQETQYF. Supplemented by reference TRBV7-9 and TRBJ2-5, the full variable domain reads DTGVSQNPRHKITKRGQNVTFRCDPISEHNRLYWYRQTLGQGPEFLTYFQNEAQLEKSRLLSDRFSAERPKGSFSTLEIQRTEQGDSAMYLCASSERNQETQYFGPGTRLLVL.

The chain uses TRBV7-6 and TRBJ2-2; D might be TRBD1 (6 bases). The CDR3 runs to 15 residues. The V gene's germline CDR1 is SGHVS and CDR2 FNYEAQ. V lost 5 bases to trimming and J lost 2 bases, with 12 bases between them. Written as DNA, the CDR3 is TGTGCCAGCAGCCAAGGACAGAGAAACACCGGGGAGCTGTTTTTT. Amino acid sequence: CASSQGQRNTGELFF. Based on the CDR3 plus reference TRBV7-6 and TRBJ2-2, the full variable domain is GAGVSQSPRYKVTKRGQDVALRCDPISGHVSLYWYRQALGQGPEFLTYFNYEAQQDKSGLPNDRFSAERPEGSISTLTIQRTEQRDSAMYRCASSQGQRNTGELFFGEGSRLTVL.

On this clone: Other DNA sequences in the sample encode the same CDR3. The chain is built from TRBV7-3 and TRBJ1-5, with 8 bases matching TRBD1. V trimming: 5 bases; J trimming: 6 bases; junction bases outside the gene matches: 3. CDR1 is SGHTA, CDR2 FQGTGA, per germline. CDR3 size: 13 residues. The CDR3 spells CASSIDRGQPQHF. The CDR3 DNA sequence: TGTGCCAGCAGCATTGACAGGGGTCAGCCCCAGCATTTT.

This chain uses TRBV9 with TRBJ2-5; 10 positions agree with TRBD2. The length of the CDR3 is 16 residues. V was clipped by 0 bases and J by 4 bases; unmatched bases: 6. The germline V gene encodes CDR1 SGDLS and CDR2 YYNGEE. CDR3 coding DNA: TGTGCCAGCAGCGTAGACCCTAGCGGGGGATCAGAGACCCAGTACTTC. It encodes CASSVDPSGGSETQYF.